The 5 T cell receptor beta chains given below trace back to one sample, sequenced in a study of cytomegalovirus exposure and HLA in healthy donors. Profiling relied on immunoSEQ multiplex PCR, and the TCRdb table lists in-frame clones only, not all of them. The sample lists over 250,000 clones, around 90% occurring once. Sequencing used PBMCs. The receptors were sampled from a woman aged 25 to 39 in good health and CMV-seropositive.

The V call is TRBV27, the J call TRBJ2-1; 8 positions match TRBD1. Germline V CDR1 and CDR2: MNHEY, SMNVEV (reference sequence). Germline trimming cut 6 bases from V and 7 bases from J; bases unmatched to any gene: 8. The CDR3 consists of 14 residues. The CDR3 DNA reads TGTGCCAGCAGGACAGGGGTTTTAGGTAATGAGCAGTTCTTC. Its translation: CASRTGVLGNEQFF.

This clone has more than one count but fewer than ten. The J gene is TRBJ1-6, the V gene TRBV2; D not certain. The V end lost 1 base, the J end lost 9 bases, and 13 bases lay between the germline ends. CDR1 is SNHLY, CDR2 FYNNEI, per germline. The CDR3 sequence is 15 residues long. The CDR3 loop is CASSEVRGKISPLHF. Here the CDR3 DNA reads TGTGCCAGCAGTGAAGTGCGGGGAAAGATTTCACCCCTCCACTTT.

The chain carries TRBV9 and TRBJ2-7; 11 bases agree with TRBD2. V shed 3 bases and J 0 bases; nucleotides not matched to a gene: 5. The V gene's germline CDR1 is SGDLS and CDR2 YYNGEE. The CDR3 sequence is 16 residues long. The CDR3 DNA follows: TGTGCCAGCAGCGGACTAGCGGGATCCCGCTCCTACGAGCAGTACTTC. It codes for CASSGLAGSRSYEQYF.

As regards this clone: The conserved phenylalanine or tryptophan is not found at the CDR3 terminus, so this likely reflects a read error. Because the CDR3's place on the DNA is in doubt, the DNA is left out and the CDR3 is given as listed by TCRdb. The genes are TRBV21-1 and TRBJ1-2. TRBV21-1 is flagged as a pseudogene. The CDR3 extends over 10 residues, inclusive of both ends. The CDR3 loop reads CASSPGTTGE.

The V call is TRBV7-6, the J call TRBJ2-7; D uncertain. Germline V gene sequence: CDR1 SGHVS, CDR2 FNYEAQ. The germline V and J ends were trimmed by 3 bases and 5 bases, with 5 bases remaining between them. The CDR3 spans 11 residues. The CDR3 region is CASSFPHEQYF. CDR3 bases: TGTGCCAGCAGCTTTCCCCACGAGCAGTACTTC.